These 27 T cell receptor beta chains were sequenced from one sample in a study of blood T cell repertoires in COVID-19. Libraries were prepared by immunoSEQ multiplex PCR; TCRdb keeps only in-frame clonotypes and omits some of them. Of around 170,000 clones detected, 84% appear once; the ten largest clones hold 13% to 15%. Sequenced sample: peripheral blood. These receptors originate from a young man with active or convalescent COVID-19.

The DNA for the CDR3 is TGCGCCAGCGGCGGGGGAAGCTCCTACAATGAGCAGTTCTTC. Amino acid sequence: CASGGGSSYNEQFF. The chain uses TRBV5-1 and TRBJ2-1, with TRBD2 matching 7 bases. V lost 7 bases and J lost 0; bases outside the gene matches: 4. The CDR3 length is 14 residues. Germline CDR1 is SGHRS and CDR2 is YFSETQ.

The rearrangement uses TRBV14 and TRBJ2-1; TRBD2 aligns across 8 bases. The germline V gene encodes CDR1 SGHDN and CDR2 FVKESK. V gave up 2 bases and J gave up 3 bases; unmatched junction bases: 9. The CDR3 runs to 17 residues. CDR3 nucleotide sequence: TGTGCCAGCAGCCAAAGGTCGGGACTAGTATTCTACAATGAGCAGTTCTTC. It specifies CASSQRSGLVFYNEQFF.

V and J are TRBV7-2 and TRBJ2-7, with 13 bases that match TRBD2. From germline, CDR1 is SGHTA and CDR2 FQGNSA. The V and J ends lost 5 bases and 4 bases, in that order; junction bases with no gene match: 8. The CDR3 extends over 16 amino acids. The CDR3 loop is CASSPRLAGGGYEQYF. CDR3 DNA sequence: TGTGCCAGCAGCCCCCGACTAGCGGGAGGAGGGTACGAGCAGTACTTC.

This chain joins TRBV19 and TRBJ2-2; 10 nucleotides agree with TRBD2. The CDR3 runs to 18 residues. Trimming removed 2 bases from V and 3 bases from J; junction bases left unmatched: 9. Germline values: CDR1 LNHDA, CDR2 SQIVND (reference sequence). CDR3 coding DNA: TGTGCCAGTAGTATAATCCCTAGCGGGAGTTGGTACACCGGGGAGCTGTTTTTT. Translation: CASSIIPSGSWYTGELFF.

A single count supports this clone. The chain recombines TRBV2 with TRBJ1-4; tentative D call: TRBD1 (6 bases). The V and J ends lost 4 bases and 0 bases respectively, with 18 bases between them. CDR1 and CDR2 (germline): SNHLY, FYNNEI. The CDR3 sequence is 18 residues long. The CDR3 sequence: CASSVLGGGSSTNEKLFF. As DNA, the CDR3 is TGTGCCAGCAGTGTTCTGGGGGGGGGCAGTTCAACTAATGAAAAACTGTTTTTT.

This clone appeared once. The J gene is TRBJ1-2, the V gene TRBV5-1; 7 bases align to TRBD1. This CDR3 contains 13 residues. CDR1 SGHRS and CDR2 YFSETQ come from the germline V gene. The V and J ends lost 0 bases and 8 bases, in that order; junction bases with no gene match: 4. CDR3 DNA: TGCGCCAGCAGCTTGGTAGGGGGCAAAGGCTACACCTTC. This translates into CASSLVGGKGYTF.

The chain links TRBV7-9 to TRBJ2-6; D perhaps matches TRBD2 (7 bases). The CDR3 consists of 15 residues. The germline gives CDR1 SEHNR, CDR2 FQNEAQ (reference sequence). The ends were cut back, 11 bases at V and 2 bases at J, with 16 bases in the middle. Written as DNA, the CDR3 is TGTGCCGGGGGTTCGGGGGGCGCTGGGGCCAACGTCCTGACTTTC. Translation gives CAGGSGGAGANVLTF.

This clone was detected only once. The chain couples TRBV10-2 to TRBJ2-2; D gene unclear. The CDR3 length is 13 residues. Germline V CDR1 and CDR2: WSHSY, SAAADI. Trimming stripped 7 bases from V and 2 bases from J, with 8 bases between. The CDR3 here is CASTRGNTGELFF. The CDR3 DNA sequence: TGCGCCAGCACCCGCGGAAACACCGGGGAGCTGTTTTTT.

The chain uses TRBV6-2 or TRBV6-3 and TRBJ1-4; TRBD1 is a possible D gene (6 bases). The germline gives CDR1 MNHEY, CDR2 SVGEGT. V was shortened by 5 bases and J by 5 bases, with 9 bases between the two germline ends. This CDR3 region has 13 residues. The CDR3 region has the DNA TGTGCCAGCAGTCGCCAGGGGAATGAAAAACTGTTTTTT. This encodes CASSRQGNEKLFF.

The chain carries TRBV11-3 and TRBJ2-5; D is unclear. Trimming cost V 5 bases and J 2 bases, with 9 bases left between them. The CDR3 runs 13 residues. Germline values: CDR1 SGHNT, CDR2 YENEEA. The CDR3 nucleotides read TGTGCCAGCAGCGACTTTAATCAAGAGACCCAGTACTTC. Its protein product is CASSDFNQETQYF.

The rearrangement links TRBV5-6 to TRBJ2-3, with 13 nucleotides matching TRBD2. Germline V CDR1 and CDR2: SGHDT, YYEEEE. The CDR3 extends over 16 amino acids. Trimming took 4 bases from V and 0 from J; bases not matched to a gene: 2. In DNA form, the CDR3 reads TGTGCCAGCAGCCAGGGACTAGCGGGGAGCACAGATACGCAGTATTTT. This encodes CASSQGLAGSTDTQYF.

V and J are TRBV19 and TRBJ1-5; 7 bases align to TRBD1. Trimming took 4 bases from V and 7 from J; bases not matched to a gene: 10. The CDR3 consists of 15 residues. Germline V gene lookup returns CDR1 LNHDA and CDR2 SQIVND (reference sequence). CDR3 protein: CASSTRTGIGQPQHF. The CDR3 DNA reads TGTGCCAGTAGTACCCGGACAGGAATAGGGCAGCCCCAGCATTTT.

This clone appeared once. The chain couples TRBV11-2 to TRBJ2-3; 10 bases fit TRBD2. The CDR3 runs to 15 residues. The germline V gene has CDR1 SGHAT and CDR2 FQNNGV. Trimming took 6 bases from V and 4 from J; bases not matched to a gene: 7. The CDR3 nucleotides are TGTGCCAGCAGACGCCTAGCGGGGGAGGCAGATACGCAGTATTTT. Amino acid sequence: CASRRLAGEADTQYF. The full variable domain, in which reference TRBV11-2 and TRBJ2-3 provide the parts outside the CDR3, is EAGVAQSPRYKIIEKRQSVAFWCNPISGHATLYWYQQILGQGPKLLIQFQNNGVVDDSQLPKDRFSAERLKGVDSTLKIQPAKLEDSAVYLCASRRLAGEADTQYFGPGTRLTVL.

The chain is built from TRBV2 and TRBJ2-3, with 7 nucleotides matching TRBD2. V dropped 2 bases and J dropped 3; count of bases not matched to a gene: 2. Germline CDR1 SNHLY, CDR2 FYNNEI. The CDR3 runs to 14 residues. This CDR3 is CASSEQAGTDTQYF. The CDR3 DNA follows: TGTGCCAGCAGTGAACAAGCGGGGACAGATACGCAGTATTTT.

The chain is built from TRBV7-6 and TRBJ2-1; TRBD2 might be the D (6 bases). CDR1 and CDR2 (germline): SGHVS, FNYEAQ. Between the trimmed V and J ends, which lost 1 base and 7 bases, there was a span of 8 bases. This CDR3 contains 13 residues. The CDR3 nucleotides are TGTGCCAGCAGCTTAGGAGGGAGGAATGAGCAGTTCTTC. Encoded protein: CASSLGGRNEQFF.

The chain recombines TRBV11-2 with TRBJ2-2; tentative D call: TRBD1 (6 bases). Germline CDR1 is SGHAT and CDR2 is FQNNGV. V lost 3 bases and J 4 bases, leaving 24 bases between the germline ends. The CDR3 has 19 residues. The CDR3 protein is CASSLLPTQGPDPTGELFF. The CDR3 bases are TGTGCCAGCAGCTTGCTGCCTACACAGGGTCCCGACCCCACCGGGGAGCTGTTTTTT.

The chain is built from TRBV6-4 and TRBJ1-2; a possible D gene is TRBD1 (5 bases). CDR1 MRHNA and CDR2 SNTAGT come from the germline V gene. The CDR3 contains 13 residues. With 4 bases removed from V and 7 bases from J, the gap between germline ends came to 13 bases. The CDR3 DNA reads TGTGCCAGCAGTGTGTCTGGAGACAGTGGCTACACCTTC. Encoded protein: CASSVSGDSGYTF.

The V call is TRBV6-5, the J call TRBJ2-1; a possible D gene is TRBD2 (6 bases). Trimming removed 6 bases from V and 8 bases from J, with 8 bases in between. This CDR3 comprises 11 residues. The germline V gene has CDR1 MNHEY and CDR2 SVGAGI. CDR3 sequence reads: CASRLAYEQFF. CDR3 DNA sequence: TGTGCCAGCAGACTAGCCTATGAGCAGTTCTTC.

The V gene is TRBV3-1 (or the pseudogene TRBV3-2), the J gene TRBJ2-5; 15 bases are shared with TRBD2. Germline V lookup: CDR1 LGHDT, CDR2 YNNKEL (reference sequence). The junction had 2 bases not matched to a gene; V was cut back by 4 bases and J by 2 bases. The CDR3 length is 16 residues. The CDR3 loop reads CASSPGLAGGQETQYF. The CDR3 DNA is TGTGCCAGCAGCCCGGGACTAGCGGGGGGTCAAGAGACCCAGTACTTC.

The chain joins TRBV4-1 to TRBJ2-3, with D unclear. CDR3 length equals 13 residues. Germline CDR1 MGHRA, CDR2 YSYEKL. Deletions cut 1 base from V and 4 bases from J, with 6 bases between. CDR3 DNA: TGCGCCAGCAGCCAAGTGTCTGCAGATACGCAGTATTTT. Protein sequence: CASSQVSADTQYF.

CDR3: CASSLDLWRDGLTDTQYF. The CDR3 nucleotides are TGTGCCAGCAGCTTAGATTTGTGGCGGGACGGCCTCACAGATACGCAGTATTTT. The rearrangement joins TRBV7-2 to TRBJ2-3; D might be TRBD2 (6 bases). The CDR3 sequence is 18 residues long. CDR1 and CDR2 (germline): SGHTA, FQGNSA. Trimming stripped 1 base from V and 2 bases from J, with 19 bases between.

The rearrangement uses TRBV5-1 and TRBJ1-3, with D perhaps matching TRBD1 (5 bases). Germline loops: CDR1 SGHRS, CDR2 YFSETQ. CDR3 length: 16 amino acids. The V end was cut by 0 bases, the J end by 4 bases, with 14 bases between. CDR3 bases: TGCGCCAGCAGCTTGGATGGTCAGGGATCAGGAAACACCATATATTTT. Translating gives CASSLDGQGSGNTIYF.

The chain recombines TRBV21-1 with TRBJ2-1; the table's D call of TRBD2 was not tested on the DNA. TRBV21-1 is an annotated pseudogene. CDR3 length: 17 amino acids. CDR3 residues: CASRPLLAAWYRGEQFF. In DNA, the CDR3 is TGTGCCAGCAGACCCTTACTAGCGGCCTGGTATCGGGGTGAGCAGTTCTTC.

The chain employs TRBV15 and TRBJ1-4; D unclear. V was clipped by 0 bases and J by 8 bases, with 7 bases between them. The V gene's germline CDR1 is LNHNV and CDR2 YYDKDF (reference sequence). The CDR3 contains 13 residues. The CDR3 region is CATSRDTREKLFF. CDR3 sequence (DNA): TGTGCCACCAGCAGAGATACCAGGGAAAAACTGTTTTTT.

The rearrangement joins TRBV28 to TRBJ1-2; tentative D call: TRBD1 (6 bases). Germline V gives CDR1 MDHEN, CDR2 SYDVKM. V was clipped by 6 bases and J by 4 bases, with 18 bases between them. This CDR3 contains 15 residues. Here the CDR3 DNA reads TGTGCCAGCAGGGGAGGGGGGGTGGTAAGCTATGGCTACACCTTC. Translated: CASRGGGVVSYGYTF.

This chain links TRBV11-2 with TRBJ2-3; 10 nucleotides align to TRBD2. V trimming: 2 bases; J trimming: 0 bases; junction bases outside the gene matches: 8. CDR1 SGHAT and CDR2 FQNNGV come from the germline V gene. The CDR3 length is 18 residues. CDR3 DNA: TGTGCCAGCAGCTTATCGCCTAGCGGGGGTACTAGCACAGATACGCAGTATTTT. Amino acid sequence: CASSLSPSGGTSTDTQYF. Variable domain in full (rest from reference TRBV11-2 and TRBJ2-3): EAGVAQSPRYKIIEKRQSVAFWCNPISGHATLYWYQQILGQGPKLLIQFQNNGVVDDSQLPKDRFSAERLKGVDSTLKIQPAKLEDSAVYLCASSLSPSGGTSTDTQYFGPGTRLTVL.

This chain connects TRBV6-2 or TRBV6-3 to TRBJ2-1; D is possibly TRBD2 (6 bases). Between the trimmed V and J ends, which lost 3 bases and 8 bases, there was a span of 14 bases. Germline CDR1 and CDR2: MNHEY and SVGEGT. The CDR3 runs to 14 residues. The DNA for the CDR3 is TGTGCCAGCAGTTATAGCTGGGGCGGGGATGAGCAGTTCTTC. Amino acids: CASSYSWGGDEQFF.